The 16 T cell receptor beta chains reported below all come from one sample, sequenced in a study of cytomegalovirus exposure and HLA in healthy donors. The primer mix had 60 Vbeta and 13 Jbeta primers. Method: immunoSEQ multiplex PCR; TCRdb's copy keeps in-frame clones and lacks some. This table has about 97,000 clones, around four fifths appearing once. Sequences were obtained from PBMCs. These receptors were collected from a middle-aged man in good health and CMV-seronegative.

This sequence joins TRBV5-1 and TRBJ2-7, with TRBD1 as a possible D gene (6 bases). Trimming removed 4 bases from V and 7 bases from J, with 15 bases in between. Looked up from germline, CDR1 is SGHRS and CDR2 is YFSETQ. The CDR3 runs to 13 residues. CDR3 loop: CASSPDRLREQYF. CDR3 coding DNA: TGCGCCAGCAGCCCGGACAGACTCCGGGAGCAGTACTTC.

This chain joins TRBV7-9 and TRBJ1-1; a possible D gene is TRBD1 (6 bases). Germline assignment: CDR1 SEHNR and CDR2 FQNEAQ (reference sequence). The CDR3 totals 16 residues. Deletions cut 5 bases from V and 3 bases from J, with 19 bases between. The CDR3 nucleotides read TGTGCCAGCAGCCTACCCCCAGGGGCGAGGGACACTGAAGCTTTCTTT. Translating it yields CASSLPPGARDTEAFF.

J is TRBJ2-2 and V is TRBV9; 7 bases map to TRBD2. This CDR3 region has 16 residues. CDR1 SGDLS and CDR2 YYNGEE come from the germline V gene. The ends lost 2 bases at V and 3 bases at J; junction bases unmatched: 7. DNA for the CDR3: TGTGCCAGCAGCGTTCCGGGCGGGGGAGACACCGGGGAGCTGTTTTTT. Translation gives CASSVPGGGDTGELFF.

The chain employs TRBV19 and TRBJ1-1; 7 nucleotides align to TRBD1. The junction had 0 bases not matched to a gene; V was cut back by 4 bases and J by 1 base. This CDR3 has 13 residues. Germline CDR1 reads LNHDA; CDR2 reads SQIVND (reference sequence). The CDR3: CASSTGGNTEAFF. The CDR3 DNA reads as TGTGCCAGTAGTACAGGGGGGAACACTGAAGCTTTCTTT.

Only one count was recorded for this clone. The rearrangement joins TRBV7-2 to TRBJ2-5; 13 bases agree with TRBD2. Germline CDR1 and CDR2: SGHTA and FQGNSA. After removal of 5 bases from V and 3 bases from J, the junction contained 9 bases not matched to a gene. This CDR3 has 17 residues. CDR3 amino acids: CASSPAGLAGPEETQYF. The CDR3 nucleotides read TGTGCCAGCAGCCCCGCGGGACTAGCGGGGCCGGAAGAGACCCAGTACTTC.

This chain joins TRBV7-2 and TRBJ1-2; maybe TRBD1 (5 bases). The CDR3 is 15 residues long. Trimming left V 5 bases short and J 6 bases short, with 19 bases between. Germline V lookup: CDR1 SGHTA, CDR2 FQGNSA. CDR3 residues: CASSHWDQGLNGYTF. The CDR3 coding sequence is TGTGCCAGCAGCCACTGGGATCAGGGACTGAATGGCTACACCTTC.

This chain connects TRBV25-1 to TRBJ2-4; 7 positions match TRBD2. This CDR3 is built from 17 residues. Germline trimming cut 0 bases from V and 0 bases from J; bases unmatched to any gene: 5. From germline, CDR1 is MGHDK and CDR2 SYGVNS. The CDR3 is CASSEYLGGEAKNIQYF. CDR3 DNA: TGTGCCAGCAGTGAATATCTGGGAGGGGAAGCCAAAAACATTCAGTACTTC. Complete variable domain (other parts from reference TRBV25-1 and TRBJ2-4): EADIYQTPRYLVIGTGKKITLECSQTMGHDKMYWYQQDPGMELHLIHYSYGVNSTEKGDLSSESTVSRIRTEHFPLTLESARPSHTSQYLCASSEYLGGEAKNIQYFGAGTRLSVL.

V usage is TRBV9 and J usage is TRBJ2-7, with D possibly matching TRBD2 (6 bases). Trimming cost V 2 bases and J 6 bases, with 15 bases left between them. The CDR3 spans 14 residues. Germline V gene sequence: CDR1 SGDLS, CDR2 YYNGEE. The chain's CDR3 is CASSVPGLGGEQYF. CDR3 nucleotide sequence: TGTGCCAGCAGCGTCCCGGGACTCGGAGGCGAGCAGTACTTC.

The chain carries TRBV7-9 and TRBJ1-1; weak D call: TRBD1 (6 bases). V lost 6 bases and J lost 6, with 14 bases in between. The CDR3 runs 13 residues. Germline CDR1 is SEHNR and CDR2 is FQNEAQ (reference sequence). The CDR3 spells CASRRGGAPEAFF. Here the CDR3 DNA reads TGTGCCAGCAGGAGGGGGGGCGCTCCTGAAGCTTTCTTT.

The J gene is TRBJ2-3, the V gene TRBV5-1; D is possibly TRBD1 (7 bases). This CDR3 comprises 15 residues. From germline, CDR1 is SGHRS and CDR2 YFSETQ. Between the trimmed V and J ends, which lost 5 bases and 2 bases, there was a span of 15 bases. The CDR3 region is CASSLGGTATDTQYF. CDR3 sequence (DNA): TGCGCCAGCAGTCTTGGAGGGACAGCCACAGATACGCAGTATTTT.

The chain links TRBV5-4 to TRBJ1-1; 8 bases are shared with TRBD1. The CDR3 sequence is 14 residues long. The V gene end was trimmed by 4 bases and the J gene end by 2 bases; junction bases not matched to a gene: 4. Germline loops: CDR1 SGHNT, CDR2 YYREEE (reference sequence). CDR3 in amino acids: CASSADRGNTEAFF. The CDR3 DNA sequence: TGTGCCAGCAGCGCAGACAGGGGTAACACTGAAGCTTTCTTT.

This clone was counted a single time. In DNA, the CDR3 is TGTGCCAGTAGTACTCCTGCGACAGGGAACTATGGCTACACCTTC. Encoded protein: CASSTPATGNYGYTF. V gene TRBV19 combines with J gene TRBJ1-2; 7 bases line up with TRBD1. Germline lookup yields CDR1 LNHDA and CDR2 SQIVND (reference sequence). The CDR3 contains 15 residues. The J segment lost 2 bases and the V segment lost 4 bases, leaving 7 bases of the junction unmatched.

J is TRBJ2-7 and V is TRBV18, with 7 bases matching TRBD2. Germline CDR1 is KGHSH and CDR2 is LQKENI. With 6 bases clipped from V and 5 bases from J, the junction kept 7 bases outside the gene matches. The CDR3 length is 13 residues. CDR3 nucleotides: TGTGCCAGCTCGTTGGCCGGGGGGAACGAGCAGTACTTC. Its translation is CASSLAGGNEQYF. Full variable domain (missing parts from reference TRBV18 and TRBJ2-7): NAGVMQNPRHLVRRRGQEARLRCSPMKGHSHVYWYRQLPEEGLKFMVYLQKENIIDESGMPKERFSAEFPKEGPSILRIQQVVRGDSAAYFCASSLAGGNEQYFGPGTRLTVT.

This chain connects TRBV7-2 to TRBJ2-5; D might be TRBD1 (5 bases). The CDR3 length is 15 residues. From germline, CDR1 is SGHTA and CDR2 FQGNSA. Trimming removed 1 base from V and 5 bases from J, with 14 bases in between. The CDR3 reads CASSLDGAQQETQYF. CDR3 in DNA: TGTGCCAGCAGCTTAGATGGGGCACAGCAGGAGACCCAGTACTTC. Full variable domain (outside the CDR3, taken from reference TRBV7-2 and TRBJ2-5): GAGVSQSPSNKVTEKGKDVELRCDPISGHTALYWYRQSLGQGLEFLIYFQGNSAPDKSGLPSDRFSAERTGGSVSTLTIQRTQQEDSAVYLCASSLDGAQQETQYFGPGTRLLVL.

The chain couples TRBV5-6 to TRBJ2-3, with 7 bases fitting TRBD2. The CDR3 is 13 residues long. From germline, CDR1 is SGHDT and CDR2 YYEEEE. The V and J ends lost 4 bases and 6 bases, in that order; junction bases with no gene match: 5. CDR3 coding DNA: TGTGCCAGCAGCGCAACCGGGGGGGATACGCAGTATTTT. This codes for CASSATGGDTQYF.

In this sample, this clone turned up a few times. CDR3 DNA sequence: TGTGCCAGCAGTGACAGGGGGCCCTACGAGCAGTACTTC. Its translation is CASSDRGPYEQYF. The V and J genes are TRBV6-5 and TRBJ2-7; TRBD1 matches 10 bases. The CDR3 extends over 13 amino acids. Germline CDR1 is MNHEY and CDR2 is SVGAGI. J lost 2 bases, V lost 5 bases, and 0 bases had no gene match.